Sequencing of this T cell receptor (beta chain) was carried out in a study of cytomegalovirus exposure and HLA in healthy donors (dated by TCRdb to 2016 to 2017). Notes on the research overall: An earlier analysis of around 600 of the donors reported about 290 Gb of sequence data and some 100 million unique TCR beta sequences from 150 million to 200 million T cells. An early release that covered roughly 600 HLA-typed donors contained about 290 gigabases of sequencing data and tens of millions of unique TCR sequences. Among the 398 genotyped donors, around 81% belonged to the genetic ancestry cluster associated with self-reported Caucasian donors. The study was designed to test whether signatures of past pathogen exposure could be identified by cataloging public T cell receptors. The study used immunosequencing to profile the T cell repertoires of under 700 subjects and linked those repertoires to cytomegalovirus serostatus. Along with the approximately 650-subject first cohort, a separate validation cohort of over a hundred different subjects was used. The study combined high-throughput TCR immunosequencing, statistical association of individual TCRs with disease status, and machine learning to predict cytomegalovirus infection status. To study patterns of TCR occurrence, a later analysis re-analyzed previously published TCR beta repertoires from 550 to 800 donors and added high-resolution HLA genotyping. Rather than using new phenotypic data, the later analysis identified candidate immune exposures from TCR beta sequences and from how often those sequences occurred across donors. An earlier analysis of around 580 of the donors used high-throughput TCR beta sequencing to judge whether each TCR beta V gene segment behaved as functional or pseudogenic. Alongside the repertoire data, information on donor age, sex, ethnicity and CMV serostatus was compiled. Genome-wide SNP genotypes for about 65% of the 666 donors were used in a later genetic analysis, which treated that subset as a discovery cohort. Every repertoire in the discovery cohort had been generated on one and the same sequencing platform. HLA typing included class I and class II loci at four-digit resolution. The number of typed donors differed by locus: about 629-640 for A, B, C, DRB1 and DQB1; some 500 for DQA1; approximately 600 for DPA1; and about 470 for DPB1. Several DR-DQ haplotypes were handled as single units for association and clustering because linkage in the cohort was strong. On average, around 230,000 unique TCR beta nucleotide sequences were sequenced per donor among more than 350 genotyped donors of the cohort, with approximately 18% of those sequences being non-productive. Results and caveats for the whole study, not just this receptor: The only immune exposure information available for the cohort was CMV serostatus. A cluster of highly shared sequence variants was judged likely to represent a technical artifact of the sequencing pipeline. The study gave a list of some 150 TCR beta chains associated with cytomegalovirus. The cohort was sequenced for TCR beta chains only, and without alpha or paired-chain data the features that could be detected were limited. Across donors, most TCR sequences were observed very rarely, whereas some public TCRs were present in many individuals. Specific HLA alleles were associated with 15,000 to 20,000 TCR beta sequences at a false discovery rate of 0.05 in a later analysis. In a later analysis, HLA-associated TCR beta chains were found to be more clonally expanded and to have lower generation probabilities than equally common non-associated chains. The authors suggested that the approach could potentially be generalized to other disease states and immunological phenotypes. Assigning TCR associations to individual alleles was difficult when HLA alleles, especially DR and DQ, strongly co-occurred. Because the 87-base-pair reads could not distinguish some IMGT-functional V segments, including TRBV6-2 and TRBV6-3, those segments were excluded. A later analysis reported that several top co-occurrence clusters appeared linked to parvovirus B19, influenza, CMV and Epstein-Barr virus. In a later genetic analysis, a missense DCLRE1C variant was associated with V-gene and J-gene trimming of TCR beta chains, and the association was replicated in an independent cohort. A further reported finding was that TCR beta sequences accurately predicted the HLA-A and HLA-B alleles for most subjects in the first cohort. The classifier was reported to diagnose cytomegalovirus status with high specificity and sensitivity in both the original and validation cohorts. Roughly uniform sequencing depth across donors was assumed in presence/absence analyses, although this assumption may not hold. Correlated functional status among segregating V segments might be attributable to linkage disequilibrium, but an unknown experimental factor could not be ruled out. In a later genetic analysis, fewer N-insertions in productive TCRs were reported among donors in an Asian-associated ancestry cluster than the roughly 670-donor mean. In a later analysis, the rate of TCR association differed among HLA loci, with DRB1 alleles having the most associated TCRs and HLA-C alleles having the fewest. In an earlier analysis of 500 to 650 of the donors, most TCR beta V segments appeared in productive rearrangements about 87% or about 30% of the time, broadly matching IMGT annotations. Because counts were too low, roughly 17 rarely observed V segments, including chromosome 9 orphons, were left out of the earlier analysis of 500 to 750 of the donors. According to a later analysis, most CMV-associated TCR beta chains appeared to be HLA-restricted, and the HLA associations seemed to be driven largely by CMV exposure. In vitro tests confirmed that a few of the cytomegalovirus-associated TCR beta chains recognize cytomegalovirus antigens. HLA typing was unavailable for some donors at each locus, so association tests used only the typed subset.

Via the germline V gene (reference sequence), CDR1 is LNHDA and CDR2 SQIVND. The CDR3 runs 20 amino acids, cysteine and phenylalanine included. Only the CDR3 part of the read is kept: 60 bases, read in frame from the first base. V trim: 3 bases; J trim: 2 bases; unmatched bases: 16. The cohort was made up of 666 healthy bone marrow donors. All cohort members were sampled while nominally healthy, although unrecorded immune exposures were likely present. The donor tested CMV seronegative and was one of the 352 seronegative cohort members. Each donor provided a peripheral blood sample, and peripheral blood mononuclear cells were used for TCR beta sequencing. The Qiagen DNeasy Blood Extraction Kit was used to extract genomic DNA from the blood cell samples. The receptor library was made with the immunoSEQ multiplex PCR assay. A mixture of 60 forward primers for TCR Vbeta segments and 13 reverse primers for TCR Jbeta segments was used in the multiplex PCR. A multiplex PCR assay on genomic DNA amplified the CDR3 region of rearranged TCR beta genes. The amplified TCR beta libraries were sequenced on the Illumina HiSeq System as 87-base-pair reads. As for the authors' bioinformatics: Across the 600 to 700 repertoires, a later analysis counted about 81 million unique TCR beta chains, roughly 11 million of which were shared by at least two donors. A nearest-neighbor algorithm error-corrected the raw reads and collapsed the reads into unique sequences, merging closely related sequences to remove PCR and sequencing errors. V, D and J gene segments were assigned by aligning CDR3 sequences to IMGT reference sequences. For a sequence to be retained, at least a six-nucleotide match to both a V gene segment and a J gene segment was required. A rearrangement was called productive if the CDR3 had no stop codons and remained in frame with V and J, and every other rearrangement was called non-productive. CDR3 was defined by IMGT convention, running from the second conserved V-encoded cysteine to the conserved J-encoded phenylalanine. In an earlier analysis of 587 of the donors, sequences lacking an unambiguous match to a single V gene segment were excluded. An earlier analysis of 550 to 650 of the donors classified V segments as functional when productive rearrangements were above 56.7% and as segregating when the standard deviation between donors was above 5%. A statistical classification framework was developed to diagnose cytomegalovirus status using the catalog of TCR beta chain sequences. A later analysis assigned V and J genes by comparing TCR nucleotide sequences with IMGT/GENE-DB human TR gene sequences. In a later analysis, CDR3 sequences and most-parsimonious VDJ recombination scenarios were assigned using the TCRdist pipeline. A later analysis defined each TCR beta chain by its CDR3 amino acid sequence plus V-gene family, and excluded reads lacking a unique V-gene family. As a way to deal with suspected cross-contamination and a sequencing artifact, a later analysis dropped over 550 nucleotide sequences that were highly shared and had low generation probability. In a later analysis, a clonal expansion index for each public chain was calculated from normalized within-repertoire ranks of inferred template counts. Generation probabilities in a later analysis came from a VDJ recombination model fitted to out-of-frame rearrangements, and those results were checked against IGoR. In a later analysis, TCR-TCR, TCR-HLA and TCR-CMV co-occurrence was scored with hypergeometric tests, and a repertoire-size bias correction was applied to TCR pairs. False discovery rates were estimated in a later analysis by permuting HLA or CMV assignments 20 times. A later analysis grouped co-occurring TCRs with DBSCAN, adding TCRdist sequence similarity when clustering within HLA-allele-positive subsets. Repertoires with fewer than 30,000 or more than 120,000 public chains, plus five repertoires with anomalous nucleotide sharing, were excluded from co-occurrence clustering. TCRdb obtained this table from immuneACCESS and retained in-frame rearrangements with V and J assigned. These tables miss some clones; where compared with another copy, unresolved V genes account for less than half of the shortfall, and the remainder is unexplained. That table supplies the V and J calls and clone size; D and trimming were determined from the DNA. Within this sample are 150,000 or so clones, with roughly 73% of them counted one time only. Together, the top ten hold 1.5% to 2% of the sample.

About this clone itself: Its antigen has not been determined. Per-base qualities were not stored, and no clone one base away is much larger.

The sample consisted of PBMCs. The chain couples TRBV19 to TRBJ2-7; 13 central nucleotides agree with TRBD2. The clonotype was recovered from a female donor in good health and CMV-seronegative. The base sequence is TGTGCCAGTAGTATTTCCGCCAGGGAAAGACTAGCGGGGGGAACCTACGAGCAGTACTTC. The encoded protein is CASSISARERLAGGTYEQYF.